The clone carrying this T cell receptor (beta chain) appeared a single time. Antigen: not known. Per the germline V gene, CDR1 is SGHAT and CDR2 is FQNNGV. The CDR3 sequence is 16 residues long. V lost 4 bases and J lost 8, with 23 bases in between. Time point specified: week 5, during vaccination. In the vaccine, a single dose held 300 ug of the mutant IDH1 20-mer peptide, along with topical imiquimod. The sample belongs to a study of a mutant IDH1 vaccine in newly diagnosed glioma. The table came from immunoSEQ multiplex PCR; TCRdb's copy has only in-frame clones and leaves some out. There are around 34,000 clones in the sample; around 60% occur only once, and 9.5% to 11% lies in the top ten.

The clonotype comes from a woman under 30 with glioma. The material was PBMCs, obtained from a glioma patient whose treatment included an IDH1 peptide vaccine. The chain joins TRBV11-2 to TRBJ1-2; weak D call: TRBD1 (5 bases). The CDR3 spells CASSSAGRGASFGYTF. The CDR3 DNA reads as TGTGCCAGCAGCTCGGCGGGGAGAGGGGCTTCTTTCGGCTACACCTTC.